A selection of T cell receptor beta chains follows, all from one sample in a study of OX40 agonist ivuxolimab in advanced cancers. Method: immunoSEQ multiplex PCR; TCRdb's copy keeps in-frame clones and lacks some. The table includes tens of thousands of clones, around 84% detected once. Specimen: CD4+ or CD8+ T cells sorted from blood, collected in a trial of the OX40 agonist ivuxolimab. The origin of the receptors is an adult with an advanced solid tumor such as melanoma, head and neck, liver or kidney cancer. CDR3s include the opening cysteine and the closing phenylalanine or tryptophan. A D gene is named only where the DNA matches it firmly. Expanded clones are given a class, and other clones once, few, many or no size at all.

J | size | V | D | length | DNA | CDR3
TRBJ1-1 | . | TRBV9 | . | 12 | TGTGCCAGCAGCACAACCGGGACCCCGGCTTTCTTT | CASSTTGTPAFF
TRBJ2-1 | . | TRBV9 | TRBD2 | 16 | TGTGCCAGCAGCGTAGCTAGACTAGCGCCTAACAATGAGCAGTTCTTC | CASSVARLAPNNEQFF
TRBJ1-2 | . | TRBV2 | . | 13 | TGTGCCAGCAGTGGGGGGGTGAACTATGGCTACACCTTC | CASSGGVNYGYTF
TRBJ2-5 | . | TRBV30 | TRBD2 | 13 | TGTGCCTGGAGCCCTAGCGGGTTGGAGACCCAGTACTTC | CAWSPSGLETQYF
TRBJ1-2 | . | TRBV5-4 | . | 15 | TGTGCCAGCAGCCCCTCCATGTTAGGGAAAGATGGCTACACCTTC | CASSPSMLGKDGYTF
TRBJ2-1 | few | TRBV9 | . | 12 | TGTGCCAGCAGCTCTGATAGGAATGAGCAGTTCTTC | CASSSDRNEQFF
TRBJ2-7 | . | TRBV11-3 | . | 12 | TGTGCCAGCAGCTTAGTTGACCACGAGCAGTACTTC | CASSLVDHEQYF
TRBJ2-2 | once | TRBV30 | . | 13 | TGTGCCTGGAGTTCTCAGGGCACCGGGGAGCTGTTTTTT | CAWSSQGTGELFF
TRBJ2-7 | . | TRBV28 | . | 11 | TGTGCCAGCAGTTTTGGTCAGCGGTGGTACTTC | CASSFGQRWYF
TRBJ2-1 | . | TRBV10-1 | . | 13 | TGCGCCAGCCGAAGCCGGGACTACAATGAGCAGTTCTTC | CASRSRDYNEQFF
TRBJ2-5 | . | TRBV19 | . | 16 | TGTGCCAGTAGTATAGGAGGGGGGACGACCCAAGAGACCCAGTACTTC | CASSIGGGTTQETQYF
TRBJ2-7 | . | TRBV6-5 | . | 12 | TGTGCCAGCTGGCAGGAGTACTACGAGCAGTACTTC | CASWQEYYEQYF
TRBJ2-1 | few | TRBV12-5 | TRBD2 | 17 | TGTGCTAGTGGTCGGACTAGCGGGAGCCTCCAGCCTGGCGAGCAGTTCTTC | CASGRTSGSLQPGEQFF
TRBJ2-3 | . | TRBV29-1 | TRBD2 | 15 | TGCAGCGCCCCGGGACTAGCGGGATCCACAGATACGCAGTATTTT | CSAPGLAGSTDTQYF
TRBJ2-2 | . | TRBV7-3 | . | 18 | TGTGCCAGCAGCTTAATTGGACGGGCTAGCGACGACACCGGGGAGCTGTTTTTT | CASSLIGRASDDTGELFF
TRBJ1-5 | . | TRBV19 | . | 13 | TGTGCCAGTAGTATCGGTTTCAATCAGCCCCAGCATTTT | CASSIGFNQPQHF
TRBJ2-1 | . | TRBV28 | . | 11 | TGTGCCAGCAGTTTATATGGTAACCAGTTCTTC | CASSLYGNQFF